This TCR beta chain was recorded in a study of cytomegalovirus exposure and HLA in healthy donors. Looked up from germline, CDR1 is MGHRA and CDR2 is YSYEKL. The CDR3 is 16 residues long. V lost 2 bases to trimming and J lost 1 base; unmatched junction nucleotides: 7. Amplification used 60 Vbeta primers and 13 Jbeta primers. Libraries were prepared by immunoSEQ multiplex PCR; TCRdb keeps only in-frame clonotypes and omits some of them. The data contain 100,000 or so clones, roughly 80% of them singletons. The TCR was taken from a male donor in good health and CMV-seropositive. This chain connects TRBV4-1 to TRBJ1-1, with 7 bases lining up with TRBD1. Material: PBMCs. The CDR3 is CASSQRVTGANTEAFF. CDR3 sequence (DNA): TGCGCCAGCAGCCAAAGGGTTACAGGGGCGAACACTGAAGCTTTCTTT.